These T cell receptor beta chains were read from a single sample in a study of blood T cell dynamics during melanoma immunotherapy. The data were produced by immunoSEQ multiplex PCR, yet TCRdb's version contains in-frame clones alone and is incomplete. In the table there are about 17,000 clones, nearly 90% of which are singletons. The sequencing used blood, collected from a patient treated with checkpoint blockade. The receptors were gathered from a human donor with melanoma. Each CDR3 is given without its conserved first and last residue. A row's size may be missing; if present it is once, few, many or a size class.

size,V,J,CDR3
.,TRBV28,TRBJ1-3,ASSLIGGPGNTIY
.,TRBV19,TRBJ2-1,ASSKVAGPYNEQF
once,TRBV29-1,.,SVEGQKYEQY
.,TRBV19,TRBJ1-2,ASRDRGHYGYT
few,TRBV6-1,TRBJ2-2,ASSDFGELF
.,TRBV6-4,TRBJ2-1,ASSDGTGGNEQF
.,TRBV5-6,TRBJ1-5,ASSLGSNQPQH
.,TRBV7-3,TRBJ2-3,ASSPNGLADTQY
.,TRBV6-6,TRBJ2-7,ASSLGVDEQY
.,TRBV4-1,TRBJ2-1,ASSQYVGGSYNEQF
.,TRBV30,TRBJ1-1,AWSKQGGMNTEAF
.,TRBV27,TRBJ1-5,ASIDEPGPRNQPQH
once,TRBV7-9,TRBJ2-2,ASRAAGRDTGELF
.,TRBV20-1,TRBJ1-2,SASGTGFYT
.,TRBV7-2,TRBJ2-1,ASSPGTGGNEQF
.,TRBV7-2,TRBJ2-5,ASSWAGEVETQY
.,TRBV4-3,TRBJ2-7,ASSQKQGADYEQY
.,TRBV30,TRBJ1-2,AWRRGGSFNYGYT
.,TRBV11-1,TRBJ2-5,ASSHRTSGRDKQY
.,TRBV19,TRBJ2-1,ASIANTGLSYNEQF
.,TRBV12-5,TRBJ2-2,ASGLQGQPFSSSTGELF
.,TRBV20-1,TRBJ2-7,SATAGWEQY
once,TRBV5-1,TRBJ2-5,ASSFEGPRQETQY
once,TRBV10-3,TRBJ1-2,AIRIRDRDDYT
.,TRBV18,TRBJ2-7,ASSQWKDGYEQY
.,TRBV6-1,TRBJ2-7,ASSESPGRIYEQY
.,TRBV28,TRBJ1-1,ASSAVITEAF
few,TRBV18,TRBJ2-7,AIPLEQY
once,TRBV5-4,TRBJ2-5,ASSLRQEAETQY
.,TRBV27,TRBJ2-5,ASSPLTEETQY
once,TRBV13,TRBJ2-3,ASSLGRSSGRSTDTQY
.,TRBV15,TRBJ2-1,ATSHTSGRLNEQF
.,TRBV28,TRBJ2-4,ASSSPTPLAKNIQY
.,TRBV27,TRBJ1-1,ASSKYPNLNTEAF
.,TRBV7-2,TRBJ2-4,ASSLRHLAKNIQY
.,TRBV29-1,TRBJ2-3,SVEEAGTGTDTQY
.,TRBV27,TRBJ2-1,ASSFSGLAVYNEQF
.,TRBV30,TRBJ2-2,AWGRTGLAGENTGELF
.,TRBV5-1,TRBJ2-7,ASSLGVAQGVSYEQY
once,TRBV19,TRBJ2-6,ASSMRQSGANVLT
.,TRBV11-2,TRBJ2-3,ASSLDPGIGTDTQY
.,TRBV28,TRBJ1-2,ASSFQITMGTGTGGYT